A selection of T cell receptor beta chains follows, all from one sample in a study of T cells after yellow fever vaccination. TCRdb ran MiXCR on the 5' RACE reads and lists one entry per CDR3 protein. This table holds about 220,000 distinct CDR3 sequences, 2.5% to 3.5% found once. Specimen: CD4+ T cells sorted from PBMCs, collected 10 days after the yellow fever booster vaccination. The receptor set was obtained from a man aged 18 to 30 who received the YFV17D yellow fever vaccine. Each CDR3 is given with its conserved first and last residue. Fields, in order: clone size, V gene, J gene, D gene, CDR3 DNA, CDR3 protein. D genes are given only for firm matches. Some rows mark clone size as missing; the rest say once, few, many or name a class of expanded clone.

>few|TRBV5-4|TRBJ1-2|.
TGTGCCAGCAGCTTGGCGGGGGCGGAGGGCTACACCTTC
CASSLAGAEGYTF
>few|TRBV6-2/TRBV6-3|TRBJ2-2|.
TGTGCCAGCACCGGGGCAAACACCGGGGAGCTGTTTTTT
CASTGANTGELFF
>many|TRBV12-3/TRBV12-4|TRBJ1-5|TRBD1
TGTGCCAGCAGTTCGACAGGGGGAGGTCAGCCCCAGCATTTT
CASSSTGGGQPQHF
>many|TRBV12-3/TRBV12-4|TRBJ2-3|TRBD2
TGTGCCAGCAGTCCGCCCAAAGCGGGGCTTAGCACAGATACGCAGTATTTT
CASSPPKAGLSTDTQYF
>.|TRBV6-5|TRBJ1-3|.
TGTGCCAGCAGTTACTCGACCCCGTTAGAGAACACTGGAAACACCATATATTTT
CASSYSTPLENTGNTIYF
>.|TRBV24-1|TRBJ2-3|TRBD1
TGTGCCACCAGTCCCGGACAGGGGAAGCCAGATACGCAGTATTTT
CATSPGQGKPDTQYF
>many|TRBV28|TRBJ2-6|.
TGTGCCAGCAGCGAGAGCTCTGGGGCCAACGTCCTGACTTTC
CASSESSGANVLTF
>many|TRBV14|TRBJ2-5|.
TGTGCCAGCAGCCAACGGCAGATCCAAGATACCCAGTACTTC
CASSQRQIQDTQYF
>.|TRBV6-5|TRBJ2-1|.
TGTGCCAGCAGTTACTCGTTCGGGGGAGACTCCTACAATGAGCAGTTCTTC
CASSYSFGGDSYNEQFF
>many|TRBV24-1|TRBJ1-5|.
TGTGCCACCAGAGGCAGCTCAAATCAGCCCCAGCATTTT
CATRGSSNQPQHF
>many|TRBV2|TRBJ1-5|.
TGTGCCAGCACCGACACGGCCGGAGGTCCCCAGCATTTT
CASTDTAGGPQHF
>.|TRBV28|TRBJ1-5|.
TGTGCCAGCCGGGGGGCGAATAGCAATCAGCCCCAGCATTTT
CASRGANSNQPQHF
>many|TRBV5-1|TRBJ2-2|.
TGCGCCAGCAGCCGAACTAGCCAATCCCCCGGGGAGCTGTTTTTT
CASSRTSQSPGELFF
>.|TRBV5-1|TRBJ1-4|TRBD1
TGCGCCAGCAGGAACGGGACAGAAGAAAAACTGTTTTTT
CASRNGTEEKLFF
>many|TRBV7-8|TRBJ2-7|.
TGTGCCAGCAGCCCATACACCGTCGTAACACTCAGTTTC
CASSPYTVVTLSF
>few|TRBV5-1|TRBJ1-5|TRBD1
TGCGCCAGCAGCTTGTTGGGACAGCAAAATCAGCCCCAGCATTTT
CASSLLGQQNQPQHF
>few|TRBV27|TRBJ2-5|TRBD2
TGTGCCAGCAGTTTATCCGGAGCGGGGGGGCTTCTTGAGACCCAGTACTTC
CASSLSGAGGLLETQYF
>.|TRBV4-2|TRBJ1-5|.
TGTGCCAGCAGCCCGGATTATAGCAATCAGCCCCAGCATTTT
CASSPDYSNQPQHF
>.|TRBV29-1|TRBJ2-5|TRBD2
TGCAGCGTTGGGAGGGCTAGCGGGGCAGAGACCCAGTACTTC
CSVGRASGAETQYF
>.|TRBV5-1|TRBJ2-3|TRBD2
TGCGCCAGCAGCTTCAGGCTAGCGGGGAACGAGTTCGCAGATACGCAGTATTTT
CASSFRLAGNEFADTQYF
>many|TRBV29-1|TRBJ2-2|TRBD2
TGCAGCGTTGTCACTAGCGGGGGCACCGGGGAGCTGTTTTTT
CSVVTSGGTGELFF
>many|TRBV27|TRBJ2-5|TRBD2
TGTGCCAGCAGTCCGGGACTAGCGGGGGTGGGGGAGACCCAGTACTTC
CASSPGLAGVGETQYF
>many|TRBV18|TRBJ2-1|TRBD2
TGTGCCAGCTCTCCCAGGACTAGCAATTTCAAGAATGAGCAGTTCTTC
CASSPRTSNFKNEQFF
>many|TRBV7-2|TRBJ2-4|TRBD2
TGTGCCAGCAGCTTAGCTAGCCTTCGACTAGCGGGGGGTTACACTCAGTACTTC
CASSLASLRLAGGYTQYF
>.|TRBV3-1|TRBJ1-6|TRBD1
TGTGCCAGCAACAGACAGGGGGCGCGAAGCGGGTCGGGCTCACCCCTCCACTTT
CASNRQGARSGSGSPLHF
>few|TRBV11-2|TRBJ2-1|.
TGTGCCAGCAGCTTAGGGGTGAGAAGCTCCTACAATGAGCAGTTCTTC
CASSLGVRSSYNEQFF
>few|TRBV18|TRBJ2-2|.
TGTGCCAGCTCACCACCGCCCAGCGACACCGGGGAGCTGTTTTTT
CASSPPPSDTGELFF
>few|TRBV30|TRBJ2-5|.
TGTGCCTGGAGTGTACTAAGCGGCCGTTTGACCCAGTACTTC
CAWSVLSGRLTQYF
>many|TRBV7-2|TRBJ2-1|.
TGTGCCAGCAGCTTAGAGGCGGAAAATGAGCAGTTCTTC
CASSLEAENEQFF
>many|TRBV20-1|TRBJ2-3|TRBD2
TGCAGTGCTAGTTCGGGGGGGCCAGGAGATACGCAGTATTTT
CSASSGGPGDTQYF
>.|TRBV2|TRBJ2-5|.
TGTGCCAGCAATGAACAGGGCACCCAAGAGACCCAGTACTTC
CASNEQGTQETQYF
>many|TRBV20-1|TRBJ2-3|.
TGCAGTGCTGTGGGGGGAAACACAGATACGCAGTATTTT
CSAVGGNTDTQYF
>few|TRBV12-3/TRBV12-4|TRBJ2-7|TRBD1
TGTGCCAGCAGTTTTCCGGGACAGGGGGCCTACGAGCAGTACTTC
CASSFPGQGAYEQYF
>many|TRBV20-1|TRBJ2-3|.
TGCAGTGCTAGTGAAACAATCAGCGATACGCAGTATTTT
CSASETISDTQYF
>.|TRBV6-2/TRBV6-3|TRBJ1-5|TRBD1
TGTGCCAGCAGTTTACAAGGGGGCTATCAGCCCCAGCATTTT
CASSLQGGYQPQHF
>few|TRBV14|TRBJ1-6|.
TGTGCCAGCAGTAAGCAGAGAGAATCACCCCTCCACTTT
CASSKQRESPLHF
>many|TRBV7-8|TRBJ2-5|TRBD2
TGTGCCAGCAGCCCATGGAGGATAGCGGGGAAAGAGACCCAGTACTTC
CASSPWRIAGKETQYF
>many|TRBV7-2|TRBJ2-1|TRBD2
TGTGCCAGCAGCTCCCCGGGACTAGCGGGGGGGTTAGGTGAGCAGTTCTTC
CASSSPGLAGGLGEQFF
>many|TRBV7-6|TRBJ2-2|.
TGTGCCAGCAGCTTAGCCCCTTGGGGGAACACCGGGGAGCTGTTTTTT
CASSLAPWGNTGELFF
>many|TRBV9|TRBJ2-2|.
TGTGCCAGCAGCGATGTGAACACCGGGGAGCTGTTTTTT
CASSDVNTGELFF
>few|TRBV5-6|TRBJ1-4|TRBD1
TGTGCCAGCAGCAACTCAGGGGGCCGGGAAAAACTGTTTTTT
CASSNSGGREKLFF
>many|TRBV20-1|TRBJ2-3|.
TGCAGTGCTAAAGTTCCCTCAACAGATACGCAGTATTTT
CSAKVPSTDTQYF
>many|TRBV7-8|TRBJ2-5|.
TGTGCCAGCAGCTTAGCGTGGTGGGACTTACAAGAGACCCAGTACTTC
CASSLAWWDLQETQYF
>many|TRBV6-5|TRBJ1-2|.
TGTGCCAGCAGTTACACAGAGTCACTAGTCGTCGGCTACACCTTC
CASSYTESLVVGYTF
>.|TRBV5-6|TRBJ1-4|TRBD1
TGTGCCAGCAGCCCCGGGACAGGGGCTAATGAAAAACTGTTTTTT
CASSPGTGANEKLFF
>.|TRBV6-1|TRBJ1-2|.
TGTGCCAGCAGCCCAAGGCGGGAAGGGAGCTACACCTTC
CASSPRREGSYTF
>many|TRBV28|TRBJ1-1|.
TGTGCCAGCAGTCAGGGGACCACTGAAGCTTTCTTT
CASSQGTTEAFF
>many|TRBV20-1|TRBJ1-1|TRBD1
TGCAGTGCTACAAATCCGGGACAGGGTGATACTGAAGCTTTCTTT
CSATNPGQGDTEAFF
>few|TRBV20-1|TRBJ1-5|TRBD1
TGCAGTGCTCCCGGGACAGGGGGCGAGTATCAGCCCCAGCATTTT
CSAPGTGGEYQPQHF
>few|TRBV12-3/TRBV12-4|TRBJ2-3|.
TGTGCCAGCAGTACCCCGGCGGGGTCAGCAGATACGCAGTATTTT
CASSTPAGSADTQYF
>many|TRBV5-1|TRBJ1-1|.
TGCGCCAGCAGCGGGACGGCAACTGAAGCTTTCTTT
CASSGTATEAFF
>few|TRBV4-3|TRBJ2-6|.
TGCGCCAGCAGCCAAGTCTTTCCGTCTGGGGCCAACGTCCTGACTTTC
CASSQVFPSGANVLTF
>few|TRBV2|TRBJ2-5|.
TGTGCCAGCAGTGAACCGCGGAGGCCTGAAGAGACCCAGTACTTC
CASSEPRRPEETQYF
>many|TRBV18|TRBJ1-6|.
TGTGCCAGCTCACCACCCGGGACACAGAATTCACCCCTCCACTTT
CASSPPGTQNSPLHF
>many|TRBV15|TRBJ2-6|.
TGTGCCACCAGCAGAGAGAAGACAAGAAACTCTGGGGCCAACGTCCTGACTTTC
CATSREKTRNSGANVLTF
>many|TRBV5-1|TRBJ2-1|.
TGCGCCAGCAGCTTGGGGTCAGACAATGAGCAGTTCTTC
CASSLGSDNEQFF
>few|TRBV5-1|TRBJ1-2|.
TGCGCCAGCAGCTTCTCCGGGACGGATTATGGCTACACCTTC
CASSFSGTDYGYTF
>many|TRBV6-2/TRBV6-3|TRBJ2-3|.
TGTGCCAGCAGTTATTCTGGGAGCACAGATACGCAGTATTTT
CASSYSGSTDTQYF
>many|TRBV7-9|TRBJ2-3|.
TGTGCCAGCAGCTTCGGGGACGCGAATACGCAGTATTTT
CASSFGDANTQYF
>.|TRBV29-1|TRBJ2-5|.
TGCAGCGTTGAACGATGGACCCAAGAGACCCAGTACTTC
CSVERWTQETQYF